These 24 T cell receptor beta chains came from one sample sequenced in a study of Graves' ophthalmopathy and Graves' hyperthyroidism. Beta-chain TCR CDR3 regions were amplified from RNA transcripts. Second-round multiplex PCR came after first-round RT-PCR with HTBI primers. Via MiXCR, TCRdb re-called the multiplex PCR reads, giving one row per CDR3 protein. The sample carries some 350,000 distinct CDR3 sequences, roughly 17% recorded once. The sequencing sample was made of peripheral blood. These receptor sequences come from an adult woman with stable Graves' hyperthyroidism.

At least ten counts were recorded for this clonotype. The chain links TRBV11-2 to TRBJ1-3, with no clear D. CDR1 is SGHAT and CDR2 is FQNNGV in the germline V gene. V gave up 2 bases and J gave up 0 bases, with 8 bases separating them. This CDR3 has 15 residues. Written as DNA, the CDR3 is TGTGCCAGCAGCTTAATGCCTGGCTCTGGAAACACCATATATTTT. Its translation: CASSLMPGSGNTIYF.

This clonotype has ten or more counts. The gene calls are TRBV7-2 and TRBJ2-7; 7 bases fit TRBD1. CDR1 and CDR2 from the germline V gene are SGHTA and FQGNSA. CDR3 length: 15 amino acids. Trimming removed 1 base from V and 2 bases from J; junction bases left unmatched: 5. The CDR3 DNA sequence: TGTGCCAGCAGCTTAGGTCCGGGACAGACCTACGAGCAGTACTTC. Encoded protein: CASSLGPGQTYEQYF.

In this sample, this clonotype turned up many times. The V and J genes are TRBV7-2 and TRBJ2-5; no reliable D call. This CDR3 is built from 14 residues. V was cut by 5 bases and J by 3 bases, with 13 bases left in between. From germline, CDR1 is SGHTA and CDR2 FQGNSA. CDR3: CASSTQWREETQYF. In nucleotides, the CDR3 is TGTGCCAGCAGCACACAATGGAGAGAAGAGACCCAGTACTTC.

This clonotype was seen ten or more times. V and J are TRBV28 and TRBJ2-7; D is uncertain. The germline CDR1 and CDR2 sequences are MDHEN and SYDVKM. The CDR3 runs 14 residues. Trimming stripped 6 bases from V and 2 bases from J, with 14 bases between. The CDR3 DNA follows: TGTGCCAGCAGAGGCCGCGGTTTTCCCTACGAGCAGTACTTC. Protein sequence: CASRGRGFPYEQYF. Combining the CDR3 with reference TRBV28 and TRBJ2-7 gives the whole variable domain DVKVTQSSRYLVKRTGEKVFLECVQDMDHENMFWYRQDPGLGLRLIYFSYDVKMKEKGDIPEGYSVSREKKERFSLILESASTNQTSMYLCASRGRGFPYEQYFGPGTRLTVT.

The V gene is TRBV11-2, the J gene TRBJ2-5; D possibly uses TRBD1 or TRBD2 (6 bases each). Judging by the DNA end, TRBJ2-7 fits better; the J call may be wrong. The CDR3 is made up of 15 amino acids. Germline V gene data show CDR1 as SGHAT and CDR2 as FQNNGV. CDR3 sequence: CASSPSSGGGYEQYF. The CDR3 bases are TGTGCCAGCAGCCCTAGTAGTGGAGGGGGCTACGAGCAGTACTTC.

The rearrangement uses TRBV6-1 and TRBJ1-1; 8 nucleotides align to TRBD1. Germline CDR1 MNHNS, CDR2 SASEGT. The CDR3 is 14 residues long. The V and J ends lost 2 bases and 11 bases, in that order; junction bases with no gene match: 10. The DNA of the CDR3 is TGTGCCAGCAGTGAAAACAGGGGGGCCTATAGGGCTTTCTTT. Translated, it gives CASSENRGAYRAFF.

This clonotype was counted at least ten times. The V and J genes are TRBV12-3 or TRBV12-4 and TRBJ2-7; D gene unclear. This CDR3 region has 16 residues. V lost 1 base to trimming and J lost 0 bases, with 13 bases between them. In nucleotides, the CDR3 is TGTGCCAGCAGTTTAGACTCACTCCGAAGCTCCTACGAGCAGTACTTC. It codes for CASSLDSLRSSYEQYF.

This clonotype was detected many times. V and J are TRBV13 and TRBJ1-1; 7 nucleotides align to TRBD1. J lost 1 base, V lost 5 bases, and 10 bases had no gene match. The CDR3 contains 16 residues. CDR1 and CDR2 from the germline V gene are PRHDT and FYEKMQ (reference sequence). CDR3 sequence: CASSPLRGLRNTEAFF. The CDR3, as DNA: TGTGCCAGCAGCCCATTGAGGGGGCTGAGGAACACTGAAGCTTTCTTT.

As for this clonotype: A junction end diverges from the germline sequence, so it may reflect a read error. The V call is TRBV11-2, the J call TRBJ2-4, with D perhaps matching TRBD2 (6 bases). The CDR3 extends over 18 amino acids. Germline V gene lookup returns CDR1 SGHAT and CDR2 FQNNGV. CDR3 in DNA: TGTGCCAGCAGCTTAGATCCAGGCAGCCCTAGCGCCAAAAACATTAAGTACTTC. It translates to CASSLDPGSPSAKNIKYF.

This clonotype was found many times. The chain links TRBV28 to TRBJ1-2; tentatively, D is TRBD1 (5 bases). The germline gives CDR1 MDHEN, CDR2 SYDVKM. V was cut by 4 bases and J by 1 base, with 19 bases left in between. The CDR3 has 17 residues. CDR3 nucleotides: TGTGCCAGCAGTTCACGGGTGGGGGGACCGCATAACTATGGCTACACCTTC. Translating it yields CASSSRVGGPHNYGYTF.

Many counts were recorded for this clonotype. The chain has TRBV11-2 and TRBJ1-1; D gene uncertain. V was clipped by 5 bases and J by 0 bases, with 7 bases between them. This CDR3 has 13 amino acids. CDR1 is SGHAT, CDR2 FQNNGV, per germline. The DNA for the CDR3 is TGTGCCAGCAGCCAACAGATGAACACTGAAGCTTTCTTT. Its translation: CASSQQMNTEAFF.

This clonotype showed up just a few times. The V gene is TRBV6-2 or TRBV6-3, the J gene TRBJ1-2; the match to TRBD1 covers 10 bases. Unmatched junction bases numbered 8, after V lost 6 bases and J lost 7 bases. CDR1 and CDR2 (germline): MNHEY, SVGEGT. CDR3 length: 14 residues. The CDR3 region is CASSTDRGSGGYTF. Written as DNA, the CDR3 is TGTGCCAGCAGCACGGACAGGGGGAGTGGTGGCTACACCTTC.

This clonotype has more than one count but fewer than ten. The junction departs from germline at one end; a sequencing error may be responsible. This chain joins TRBV4-3 and TRBJ2-7, with 10 bases identical to TRBD2. Germline V gene sequence: CDR1 LGHNA, CDR2 YSLEER. This CDR3 has 17 amino acids. The CDR3 is CASSPTLTSGLTYKQYF. As DNA, the CDR3 is TGCGCCAGCAGCCCGACCTTGACTAGCGGGCTTACCTACAAGCAGTACTTC.

The chain employs TRBV20-1 and TRBJ2-5; D unclear. CDR1 DFQATT and CDR2 SNEGSKA come from the germline V gene (reference sequence). Trimming shortened V by 6 bases and J by 7 bases, and 9 bases separated the two germline ends. The CDR3 is 10 residues long. CDR3 coding DNA: TGCAGTGCCCCCCTTCGGACCCAGTACTTC. It yields the protein CSAPLRTQYF.

At least ten counts were recorded for this clonotype. The V call is TRBV29-1, the J call TRBJ2-7; 7 bases map to TRBD1. The CDR3 has 14 amino acids. Germline CDR1 and CDR2: SQVTM and ANQGSEA. Trimming removed 1 base from V and 1 base from J; junction bases left unmatched: 4. For the CDR3, the DNA is TGCAGCGTTGAAGTTGGGACAGCTTCCTACGAGCAGTACTTC. This gives the protein CSVEVGTASYEQYF.

In this sample, this clonotype turned up many times. V and J are TRBV6-1 and TRBJ2-7, with TRBD2 matching 7 bases. J lost 0 bases, V lost 5 bases, and 4 bases had no gene match. This CDR3 has 14 residues. Per germline, CDR1 MNHNS and CDR2 SASEGT. CDR3 bases: TGTGCCAGCAGTCCGAGGACTAGCTCCTACGAGCAGTACTTC. Amino acid sequence: CASSPRTSSYEQYF.

V is TRBV7-8 and J is TRBJ2-2; 15 bases align to TRBD2. After removal of 7 bases from V and 1 base from J, the junction contained 4 bases not matched to a gene. CDR3 size: 17 residues. The V gene's germline CDR1 is SGHVS and CDR2 FQNEAQ. The chain's CDR3 is CASTGTSGRMNTGELFF. The CDR3 nucleotides read TGTGCCAGCACTGGGACTAGCGGGAGGATGAACACCGGGGAGCTGTTTTTT.

At least ten counts were recorded for this clonotype. The V call is TRBV7-2, the J call TRBJ2-5; no definite D call. This CDR3 comprises 14 residues. Germline assignment: CDR1 SGHTA and CDR2 FQGNSA. The germline V and J ends were trimmed by 2 bases and 1 base, with 8 bases remaining between them. The CDR3 sequence: CASSLSQTQETQYF. The CDR3 coding sequence is TGTGCCAGCAGCTTAAGTCAGACCCAAGAGACCCAGTACTTC.

This clonotype showed up many times. The J gene is TRBJ2-7, the V gene TRBV28, with D perhaps given as TRBD1 or TRBD2 (5 bases each). CDR1 and CDR2 from the germline V gene are MDHEN and SYDVKM. V was trimmed by 5 bases and J by 2 bases, leaving 16 bases between them. The CDR3 length is 15 residues. CDR3 sequence (DNA): TGTGCCAGCAGTCCTCCCGGGACGCCGCCCTACGAGCAGTACTTC. This encodes CASSPPGTPPYEQYF.

This clonotype was counted many times. The rearrangement joins TRBV19 to TRBJ1-1; the D gene is possibly TRBD1 (6 bases). The CDR3 length is 12 residues. V was shortened by 5 bases and J by 4 bases, with 8 bases between the two germline ends. The V gene's germline CDR1 is LNHDA and CDR2 SQIVND (reference sequence). The CDR3 nucleotides are TGTGCCAGTAGTGTAGGGGGCACTGAAGCTTTCTTT. Translating it yields CASSVGGTEAFF. The full variable domain, with the rest looked up from reference TRBV19 and TRBJ1-1, is DGGITQSPKYLFRKEGQNVTLSCEQNLNHDAMYWYRQDPGQGLRLIYYSQIVNDFQKGDIAEGYSVSREKKESFPLTVTSAQKNPTAFYLCASSVGGTEAFFGQGTRLTVV.

The chain is built from TRBV7-2 and TRBJ2-7; no clear D gene. The CDR3 runs to 14 residues. Per the germline V gene, CDR1 is SGHTA and CDR2 is FQGNSA. V shed 3 bases and J shed 2 bases, with 11 bases lying between them. The CDR3 coding sequence is TGTGCCAGCAGCTTCGCTATCGGTCCCTACGAGCAGTACTTC. As protein: CASSFAIGPYEQYF. The complete variable domain, with remaining parts taken from reference TRBV7-2 and TRBJ2-7, reads GAGVSQSPSNKVTEKGKDVELRCDPISGHTALYWYRQSLGQGLEFLIYFQGNSAPDKSGLPSDRFSAERTGGSVSTLTIQRTQQEDSAVYLCASSFAIGPYEQYFGPGTRLTVT.

At least ten counts were recorded for this clonotype. The rearrangement links TRBV7-2 to TRBJ2-2; perhaps TRBD1 as D (7 bases). Trimming stripped 11 bases from V and 7 bases from J, with 17 bases between. CDR1 SGHTA and CDR2 FQGNSA come from the germline V gene. The CDR3 is 13 residues long. The CDR3 DNA sequence: TGTGCCCTGGAGGAGGGGGCGGTCGGGGAGCTGTTTTTT. It yields the protein CALEEGAVGELFF.

This clonotype has a count of ten or more. The chain employs TRBV20-1 and TRBJ2-7; the match to TRBD2 covers 9 bases. The germline CDR1 and CDR2 sequences are DFQATT and SNEGSKA (reference sequence). V dropped 5 bases and J dropped 6; count of bases not matched to a gene: 11. This CDR3 region has 14 residues. The DNA of the CDR3 is TGCAGTGCTGGGGCGGGAGGGCCAGGGGTCGAGCAGTACTTC. Translated: CSAGAGGPGVEQYF.

Many counts were recorded for this clonotype. The rearrangement joins TRBV6-2 or TRBV6-3 to TRBJ2-7; 11 bases map to TRBD2. Per germline, CDR1 MNHEY and CDR2 SVGEGT. The V and J ends lost 4 bases and 1 base, in that order; junction bases with no gene match: 21. The CDR3 extends over 21 amino acids. The CDR3 bases are TGTGCCAGCAGTTCCCCCCGCCCGGTCAGACTTGGGACTAGCGGTTCCTACGAGCAGTACTTC. Protein product: CASSSPRPVRLGTSGSYEQYF.